The 15 T cell receptor beta chains in this list originate from one sample, sequenced in a study of cytomegalovirus exposure and HLA in healthy donors. A multiplex PCR was run with 60 Vbeta primers and 13 Jbeta primers. Profiling relied on immunoSEQ multiplex PCR, and the TCRdb table lists in-frame clones only, not all of them. The sample has some 100,000 clones; about 77% are singletons. Sequenced sample: PBMCs. All receptors come from a woman between 45 and 60 years old in good health and CMV-seropositive.

The rearrangement links TRBV14 to TRBJ1-1, with no clear D. Germline V CDR1 and CDR2: SGHDN, FVKESK. V was clipped by 4 bases and J by 2 bases, with 5 bases between them. This CDR3 spans 12 amino acids. The DNA for the CDR3 is TGTGCCAGCAGCCTTCTAAACACTGAAGCTTTCTTT. This sequence encodes CASSLLNTEAFF.

This sequence joins TRBV5-4 and TRBJ2-3; D may be TRBD2 (6 bases). The germline V gene has CDR1 SGHNT and CDR2 YYREEE (reference sequence). Trimming pared 4 bases from V and 3 bases from J, leaving 24 bases between. The CDR3 is 18 amino acids. The CDR3: CASSPGGAQSFKTDTQYF. CDR3 coding DNA: TGTGCCAGCAGCCCCGGCGGGGCACAATCCTTTAAGACAGATACGCAGTATTTT.

The genes are TRBV27 and TRBJ1-4; 7 bases align to TRBD1. CDR1 MNHEY and CDR2 SMNVEV come from the germline V gene (reference sequence). The V and J ends lost 6 bases and 4 bases, in that order; junction bases with no gene match: 14. The length of the CDR3 is 17 residues. The chain's CDR3 is CASRGLAPGQSNEKLFF. For the CDR3, the DNA is TGTGCCAGCAGAGGCCTAGCCCCGGGACAGAGTAATGAAAAACTGTTTTTT.

This chain joins TRBV4-1 and TRBJ2-1, with D hard to call. V was pared by 2 bases and J by 6 bases, with 20 bases between. Germline V gene data show CDR1 as MGHRA and CDR2 as YSYEKL. The length of the CDR3 is 17 residues. The DNA of the CDR3 is TGCGCCAGCAGCCAACGCGTTGGTTTCGCCGCCCCCAATGAGCAGTTCTTC. It translates to CASSQRVGFAAPNEQFF.

This chain connects TRBV18 to TRBJ1-1, with TRBD1 matching 7 bases. The V segment lost 3 bases and the J segment 5 bases; nucleotides outside the gene matches: 15. This CDR3 region has 17 residues. The germline gives CDR1 KGHSH, CDR2 LQKENI. The CDR3 DNA is TGTGCCAGCTCACCTCAGGAGACAGGGTACGGAGGAACTGAAGCTTTCTTT. Translating it yields CASSPQETGYGGTEAFF. The variable domain in full, completed from reference TRBV18 and TRBJ1-1, reads NAGVMQNPRHLVRRRGQEARLRCSPMKGHSHVYWYRQLPEEGLKFMVYLQKENIIDESGMPKERFSAEFPKEGPSILRIQQVVRGDSAAYFCASSPQETGYGGTEAFFGQGTRLTVV.

This clone has a single count. The chain employs TRBV20-1 and TRBJ2-5; a possible D gene is TRBD2 (6 bases). The germline V gene encodes CDR1 DFQATT and CDR2 SNEGSKA (reference sequence). The V end lost 6 bases, the J end lost 4 bases, and 9 bases lay between the germline ends. The CDR3 has 11 amino acids. This CDR3 is CSAEGGETQYF. CDR3 in DNA: TGCAGTGCAGAGGGAGGAGAGACCCAGTACTTC.

This sequence joins TRBV19 and TRBJ1-5; 8 bases agree with TRBD1. Losses at the gene ends were 3 bases for V and 8 bases for J; bases not matched to a gene: 21. The CDR3 runs 19 residues. Germline-derived CDR1 and CDR2 are LNHDA and SQIVND (reference sequence). CDR3 protein: CASSIGVGQGGWDKEPQHF. The CDR3 bases are TGTGCCAGTAGTATTGGAGTAGGACAGGGTGGTTGGGATAAGGAGCCCCAGCATTTT.

The rearrangement links TRBV15 to TRBJ1-3; D remains ambiguous. Germline V gene lookup returns CDR1 LNHNV and CDR2 YYDKDF (reference sequence). V lost 0 bases and J lost 4, with 10 bases in between. There are 15 residues in the CDR3. The CDR3 sequence is CATSRERVNGNTIYF. For the CDR3, the DNA is TGTGCCACCAGCAGAGAGAGAGTGAACGGAAACACCATATATTTT.

The chain carries TRBV19 and TRBJ1-1, with D hard to call. Germline V lookup: CDR1 LNHDA, CDR2 SQIVND (reference sequence). The germline V and J ends were trimmed by 11 bases and 0 bases, with 13 bases remaining between them. This CDR3 has 13 amino acids. For the CDR3, the DNA is TGTGCCGGTAAGTACAGCATGAACACTGAAGCTTTCTTT. Amino acid sequence: CAGKYSMNTEAFF.

This clone was seen once. The rearrangement joins TRBV6-6 to TRBJ2-1; TRBD2 matches 10 bases. CDR3 length equals 16 residues. V trimming: 4 bases; J trimming: 7 bases; junction bases outside the gene matches: 10. Germline CDR1 is MNHNY and CDR2 is SVGAGI (reference sequence). The CDR3 loop is CASSLGGAGGLNEQFF. The CDR3 DNA reads TGTGCCAGCAGTTTAGGTGGAGCGGGGGGGCTGAATGAGCAGTTCTTC.

V is TRBV4-1 and J is TRBJ2-1, with TRBD2 matching 10 bases. With V trimmed by 3 bases and J by 2 bases, 7 bases remained unmatched. CDR1 is MGHRA, CDR2 YSYEKL, per germline. The CDR3 spans 17 residues. CDR3 residues: CASSHPSSGGPYNEQFF. The CDR3 DNA follows: TGCGCCAGCAGCCATCCCAGTAGCGGGGGGCCCTACAATGAGCAGTTCTTC.

J is TRBJ2-5 and V is TRBV25-1; D remains ambiguous. The CDR3 totals 12 residues. Trimming took off 4 bases at V and 4 bases at J, with 7 bases between the two ends. The germline gives CDR1 MGHDK, CDR2 SYGVNS. The chain's CDR3 is CASSVSGETQYF. In DNA form, the CDR3 reads TGTGCCAGCAGTGTATCGGGAGAGACCCAGTACTTC.

Only one count was recorded for this clone. The rearrangement uses TRBV7-8 and TRBJ2-1; D possibly corresponds to TRBD2 (6 bases). Germline-derived CDR1 and CDR2 are SGHVS and FQNEAQ. This CDR3 has 11 amino acids. Between the trimmed V and J ends, which lost 1 base and 14 bases, there was a span of 9 bases. DNA of the CDR3: TGTGCCAGCAGCTTAGAAACTAGCAAGTTCTTC. Protein: CASSLETSKFF.

This clone was found a few times. This chain joins TRBV2 and TRBJ1-1, with 7 positions matching TRBD1. CDR1 and CDR2 (germline): SNHLY, FYNNEI. Trimming at V came to 8 bases and at J to 7 bases, leaving 7 bases not matched to a gene. The CDR3 covers 12 residues. The CDR3 DNA is TGTGCCAGCCCTTGGGACAGCGATGAAGCTTTCTTT. This encodes CASPWDSDEAFF.

The chain combines TRBV2 with TRBJ2-2; 11 bases map to TRBD2. J lost 6 bases, V lost 8 bases, and 11 bases had no gene match. This CDR3 contains 16 residues. Germline-derived CDR1 and CDR2 are SNHLY and FYNNEI. The CDR3 loop reads CASGYSSGGLPGELFF. The CDR3 DNA is TGTGCCAGCGGCTACTCTAGCGGGGGGCTCCCCGGGGAGCTGTTTTTT.